This record concerns one T cell receptor beta chain sequence. Authors' methods: Amplification of reference gene primers was used by the study to estimate nucleated cell counts. The table came from immunoSEQ multiplex PCR; TCRdb's copy has only in-frame clones and leaves some out. V and J calls plus clone size are reproduced from that table; the DNA served to infer D and trimming. The sample lists about 93,000 clones, 85% to 90% seen once, with approximately 1.5% in the top ten. This sample is drawn from a study of blood T cell repertoires in COVID-19. Study summary: Material from acute and convalescent COVID-19 was sourced from the United States, Italy and Spain. Sources were T cells, B-cell-depleted T cells, or PBMCs; the material itself was cDNA or gDNA.

This CDR3 contains 15 residues. The germline V gene has CDR1 MDHEN and CDR2 SYDVKM. The V and J ends lost 6 bases and 2 bases, in that order; junction bases with no gene match: 6. The TCR comes from a human donor with active COVID-19. The donor label of this sample is uncertain. The V and J genes are TRBV28 and TRBJ1-5; TRBD1 matches 8 bases. The specimen sequenced was peripheral blood. This chain's CDR3 is CASRTGAFGNQPQHF. Written as DNA, the CDR3 is TGTGCCAGCAGGACAGGGGCGTTCGGCAATCAGCCCCAGCATTTT.